The T cell receptor (beta chain) under discussion was sequenced for a study of blood T cell repertoires in COVID-19. Study-wide background: Both acute and convalescent COVID-19 samples were obtained from the United States, Italy and Spain. The analysed material was cDNA or gDNA that came from T cells, B-cell-depleted T cells, or PBMCs.

In its sample, this clone was seen once. V gave up 1 base and J gave up 2 bases, with 6 bases separating them. CDR1 SGHKS and CDR2 YYEKEE come from the germline V gene (reference sequence). This CDR3 has 13 amino acids. Per the original methods: Amplification of reference gene primers provided the estimated nucleated cell counts. Sequenced by immunoSEQ multiplex PCR; TCRdb stores in-frame clones only, minus some. V, J and clone size are those of that table, while D and trimming were read from the DNA. Of some 290,000 clones in the sample, about nine tenths were seen once. The source material was peripheral blood. This chain joins TRBV5-5 and TRBJ1-2; unclear D gene. This TCR was recovered from a woman between 45 and 60 years old who had recovered from COVID-19. The CDR3 region is CASSLLQNYGYTF. The CDR3 nucleotides are TGTGCCAGCAGCTTGTTACAGAACTATGGCTACACCTTC.